A selection of T cell receptor beta chains follows, all from one sample in a study of T cells of healthy individuals. MiXCR, run by TCRdb on the 5' RACE reads, gives a single entry per CDR3 protein. The repertoire has over 95,000 distinct CDR3 sequences, about 16% of them found once; the top ten carry roughly 6.2%. The receptor source for this set is a human donor in good health. Both conserved end residues are trimmed from each CDR3. Some rows mark clone size as missing; the rest say once, few, many or name a class of expanded clone.

>TRBJ2-2|TRBV9|.
ASSVAGTSGSSGELF
>TRBJ2-3|TRBV11-3|few
ASSLGGIDTQY
>TRBJ1-6|TRBV6-5|.
ASSRTGGKDSPLH
>TRBJ1-2|TRBV12-3/TRBV12-4|many
ASSETGTTNLYGYT
>TRBJ1-1|TRBV20-1|.
SASQRQGLSTEAF
>TRBJ2-1|TRBV29-1|.
SVDGTSGEQF
>TRBJ2-5|TRBV7-9|.
ASSPRLAGAQETQY
>TRBJ2-7|TRBV29-1|few
SVAGQGPTAYEQY
>TRBJ2-1|TRBV6-1|few
ASSEGGHEQF
>TRBJ1-5|TRBV12-3/TRBV12-4|few
ASSNNQPQH
>TRBJ2-3|TRBV11-2|few
ASSFLAGDTQY
>TRBJ1-5|TRBV6-6|.
ASSTQGLSNQPQH
>TRBJ1-5|TRBV6-2/TRBV6-3|few
ASSYRVVVNQPQH
>TRBJ2-7|TRBV10-3|few
AISERSFTGPNLKQY
>TRBJ2-3|TRBV5-1|.
ASSIAGLSGGTDTQY
>TRBJ2-7|TRBV7-2|few
ASSLGVSSYEQY
>TRBJ2-1|TRBV19|many
ASSMGQSSYNEQF
>TRBJ1-4|TRBV6-7|few
ASSYPAEELF
>TRBJ2-1|TRBV7-2|.
ASSPAWGSATYNEQF
>TRBJ2-6|TRBV10-3|.
AISEKGYSGANVLT
>TRBJ2-1|TRBV6-6|.
ASTPGTSNEQF
>TRBJ1-2|TRBV12-3/TRBV12-4|few
ASSSPGLYGYT
>TRBJ1-5|TRBV3-1|.
ASSQDRAMGPQH
>TRBJ2-1|TRBV7-3|.
ASSLDSSSNREQF
>TRBJ1-2|TRBV7-2|few
ASRPSGARSGYT
>TRBJ2-3|TRBV28|.
ASSPRASGTDTQY
>TRBJ2-1|TRBV29-1|.
SVGSGGPNEQF
>TRBJ2-1|TRBV18|many
ASSPPLRTSYNEQF
>TRBJ2-7|TRBV28|many
ASSPSGRGFGEQY
>TRBJ2-7|TRBV9|few
ASSVGGRGEQY
>TRBJ2-7|TRBV20-1|.
SARDGDGEQY
>TRBJ2-5|TRBV2|.
ASRGLSGLKETQY
>TRBJ2-7|TRBV4-3|few
ASSPQVFYEQY
>TRBJ2-7|TRBV6-5|.
ASSYSGAGNFEQY
>TRBJ1-6|TRBV20-1|.
RGGTRGRVDSPLH
>TRBJ1-2|TRBV5-5|.
ASSFQGSNYGYT
>TRBJ2-5|TRBV7-2|few
ASSLGGMVETQY
>TRBJ2-5|TRBV27|few
ASSLNGQVGQETQY
>TRBJ2-5|TRBV20-1|.
SAHRDGEQETQY
>TRBJ2-3|TRBV11-2|many
ASSLGGTSNYLDTQY
>TRBJ1-5|TRBV12-3/TRBV12-4|many
ASSSQGEDQPQH
>TRBJ2-3|TRBV20-1|few
SARYRGRDTQY
>TRBJ1-5|TRBV27|.
ASKQGLEDNQPQH
>TRBJ2-5|TRBV3-1|few
ASSHRGPQETQY
>TRBJ1-6|TRBV10-3|.
AISQREGDSPLH
>TRBJ1-5|TRBV12-3/TRBV12-4|.
ASTLTDRQPQH
>TRBJ1-1|TRBV7-2|.
ASSLNGVVAF
>TRBJ2-4|TRBV28|many
ASSLSSLKGLAKNIQY
>TRBJ2-1|TRBV4-1|many
TRWGGEYNEQF
>TRBJ1-1|TRBV7-9|few
ASSSGRDTEAF
>TRBJ2-3|TRBV6-5|many
ASSYLRLASGGTDTQY
>TRBJ2-1|TRBV4-3|few
ASSQGVAGYNEQF